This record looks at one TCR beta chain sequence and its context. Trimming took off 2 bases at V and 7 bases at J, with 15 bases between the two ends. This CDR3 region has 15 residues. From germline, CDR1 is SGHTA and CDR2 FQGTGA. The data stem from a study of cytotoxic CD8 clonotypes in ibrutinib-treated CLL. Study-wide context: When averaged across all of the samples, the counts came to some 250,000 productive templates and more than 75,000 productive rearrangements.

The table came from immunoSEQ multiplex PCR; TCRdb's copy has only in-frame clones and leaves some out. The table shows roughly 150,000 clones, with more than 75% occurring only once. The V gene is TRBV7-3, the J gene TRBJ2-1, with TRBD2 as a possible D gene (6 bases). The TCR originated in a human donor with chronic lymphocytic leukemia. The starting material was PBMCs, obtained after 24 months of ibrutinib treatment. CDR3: CASSLLGGAHNEQFF. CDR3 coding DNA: TGTGCCAGCAGCTTACTGGGCGGGGCACATAATGAGCAGTTCTTC. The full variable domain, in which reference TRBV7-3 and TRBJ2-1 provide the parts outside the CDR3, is GAGVSQTPSNKVTEKGKYVELRCDPISGHTALYWYRQSLGQGPEFLIYFQGTGAADDSGLPNDRFFAVRPEGSVSTLKIQRTERGDSAVYLCASSLLGGAHNEQFFGPGTRLTVL.